This record concerns one T cell receptor beta chain sequence. Its target is unknown. The entry originates in a study of T cell responses to AZD1222 COVID-19 vaccine. Sequencing was performed with immunoSEQ multiplex PCR; in TCRdb, only in-frame clones are kept and a portion is missing. The repertoire holds approximately 150,000 clones, with 87% as singletons. Overall study results and limits: White British people made up most donors, females outnumbered males, and clonal diversity was possibly underestimated.

The germline gives CDR1 MGHDK, CDR2 SYGVNS. This CDR3 region has 15 residues. V was clipped by 6 bases and J by 3 bases, with 12 bases between them. The specimen comprised peripheral blood, sampled 28 days after the second AZD1222 dose. This sequence originates from an adult who received the AZD1222 COVID-19 vaccine. This chain connects TRBV25-1 to TRBJ1-6; no definite D call. The CDR3 DNA reads TGTGCCAGCAGGGTAAAAAATCTCTATAATTCACCCCTCCACTTT. This gives the protein CASRVKNLYNSPLHF.